Reported below is one TCR beta chain. This record comes from a study of T cell responses to AZD1222 COVID-19 vaccine. Sequencing used immunoSEQ multiplex PCR; TCRdb keeps in-frame clones, though not all of them. The data hold tens of thousands of clones, with around 89% observed a single time. Germline V gene sequence: CDR1 SGHTA, CDR2 FQGNSA. The CDR3 has 16 residues. V lost 2 bases, J lost 0 bases, and 14 bases lay in between. The receptor was isolated from an adult who received the AZD1222 COVID-19 vaccine. The chain couples TRBV7-2 to TRBJ2-7, with D possibly called TRBD1 or TRBD2 (5 bases each). The sample in question was peripheral blood, obtained 28 days after the second AZD1222 dose. The CDR3 nucleotides read TGTGCCAGCAGCTTAAGACCGGGAACAGGCTCCTACGAGCAGTACTTC. As protein: CASSLRPGTGSYEQYF. Filled out from reference TRBV7-2 and TRBJ2-7, the complete variable domain reads GAGVSQSPSNKVTEKGKDVELRCDPISGHTALYWYRQSLGQGLEFLIYFQGNSAPDKSGLPSDRFSAERTGGSVSTLTIQRTQQEDSAVYLCASSLRPGTGSYEQYFGPGTRLTVT.